What follows are 23 T cell receptor beta chains derived from one specimen sequenced in a study of glioma-infiltrating T cells. Using RNA template, CDR3s of TCR alpha and beta were amplified with iRepertoire arm-PCR. From the multiplex PCR reads, TCRdb called clonotypes with MiXCR, one entry per CDR3 protein. The table shows more than 300,000 distinct CDR3 sequences, with around 45% occurring only once. Sequenced material: glioma tissue, nonneoplastic brain tissue, or PBMCs (not recorded which). These receptors all stem from a human donor with low-grade glioma or glioblastoma, undergoing nonglioma brain surgery, or in good health (not recorded which).

The chain is built from TRBV29-1 and TRBJ2-7; D remains ambiguous. CDR1 is SQVTM and CDR2 is ANQGSEA in the germline V gene. The germline V and J ends were trimmed by 7 bases and 5 bases, with 15 bases remaining between them. The CDR3 runs to 12 residues. The CDR3 loop reads CSAKFWSHEQYF. The CDR3 nucleotides read TGCAGCGCTAAGTTCTGGTCCCACGAGCAGTACTTC.

Comments on this clonotype: Just one base apart from a much larger clone, this may be a read error. The genes are TRBV20-1 and TRBJ2-7, with D maybe TRBD1 (5 bases). This CDR3 contains 13 residues. CDR1 and CDR2 (germline): DFQATT, SNEGSKA (reference sequence). The CDR3 reads CSAKGSDAYEKYF. CDR3 sequence (DNA): TGCAGTGCTAAGGGGTCGGACGCGTACGAGAAGTACTTC.

On this clonotype: At one end, the junction sequence differs from germline, possibly due to a read error. The chain employs TRBV15 and TRBJ2-1, with 7 bases fitting TRBD2. The CDR3 runs 14 residues. Germline V gives CDR1 LNHNV, CDR2 YYDKDF (reference sequence). The CDR3 DNA reads TGTGCCACGGCGAATTGGGAGGGCCACAATGAGCGGTTCTTC. Amino acids: CATANWEGHNERFF.

The sample holds a few counts of this clonotype. The V gene is TRBV4-1, the J gene TRBJ2-2; unclear D gene. The CDR3 extends over 15 amino acids. Trimming stripped 1 base from V and 0 bases from J, with 6 bases between. Germline V gene lookup returns CDR1 MGHRA and CDR2 YSYEKL. CDR3 region: CASSQARTNTGELFF. CDR3 in DNA: TGCGCCAGCAGCCAAGCCAGGACGAACACCGGGGAGCTGTTTTTT.

This clonotype was observed a handful of times. J is TRBJ2-1 and V is TRBV20-1, with 7 positions matching TRBD2. This CDR3 comprises 13 residues. J was trimmed by 4 bases and V by 6 bases; bases with no gene match: 6. Looked up from germline, CDR1 is DFQATT and CDR2 is SNEGSKA (reference sequence). DNA of the CDR3: TGCAGTGCCAGGACTAGAGGATACAATGAGCAGTTCTTC. Protein sequence: CSARTRGYNEQFF.

This clonotype was counted between two and nine times. CDR3 bases: TGCGCCAGCAGCCAAGATTCTTCGGGATACGAGCAGTACTTC. It translates to CASSQDSSGYEQYF. The chain employs TRBV4-3 and TRBJ2-7; a weak D match, TRBD2 (5 bases). Germline-derived CDR1 and CDR2 are LGHNA and YSLEER. The CDR3 consists of 14 residues. The germline V and J ends were trimmed by 0 bases and 4 bases, with 10 bases remaining between them.

There are many counts of this clonotype. The J gene is TRBJ2-1, the V gene TRBV6-5, with D perhaps TRBD1 or TRBD2 (5 bases each). The germline CDR1 and CDR2 sequences are MNHEY and SVGAGI. V lost 2 bases and J 3 bases, leaving 8 bases between the germline ends. This CDR3 has 14 amino acids. CDR3 DNA sequence: TGTGCCAGCAGTTACCCGGGGCTCTACAATGAGCAGTTCTTC. Translating gives CASSYPGLYNEQFF.

The rearrangement joins TRBV7-6 to TRBJ2-2, with D hard to call. The germline CDR1 and CDR2 sequences are SGHVS and FNYEAQ. This CDR3 is 13 amino acids long. Trimming shortened V by 5 bases and J by 4 bases, and 8 bases separated the two germline ends. CDR3 sequence reads: CASSALSTGELFF. In nucleotides, the CDR3 is TGTGCCAGCAGCGCCCTATCCACCGGGGAGCTGTTTTTT.

This clonotype has just a few counts. This chain links TRBV18 with TRBJ1-3; 9 nucleotides agree with TRBD1. V lost 3 bases, J lost 4 bases, and 4 bases stayed unmatched. Germline V lookup: CDR1 KGHSH, CDR2 LQKENI. CDR3 size: 15 residues. CDR3 in DNA: TGTGCCAGCTCACCTTCTACAGGGGGCGGAAACACCATATATTTT. Protein product: CASSPSTGGGNTIYF. Based on the CDR3 plus reference TRBV18 and TRBJ1-3, the full variable domain is NAGVMQNPRHLVRRRGQEARLRCSPMKGHSHVYWYRQLPEEGLKFMVYLQKENIIDESGMPKERFSAEFPKEGPSILRIQQVVRGDSAAYFCASSPSTGGGNTIYFGEGSWLTVV.

The rearrangement joins TRBV19 to TRBJ1-5; D call uncertain. CDR1 and CDR2 from the germline V gene are LNHDA and SQIVND (reference sequence). Trimming pared 5 bases from V and 0 bases from J, leaving 11 bases between. CDR3 length: 15 amino acids. CDR3 amino acids: CASSWSAYSNQPQHF. The CDR3 region has the DNA TGTGCCAGTAGTTGGTCAGCTTATAGCAATCAGCCCCAGCATTTT.

This clonotype was counted many times. The chain recombines TRBV28 with TRBJ2-2; possible D gene TRBD1, 5 bases. V gave up 6 bases and J gave up 1 base, with 9 bases separating them. The CDR3 totals 14 residues. The germline V gene has CDR1 MDHEN and CDR2 SYDVKM. The CDR3 DNA reads as TGTGCCAGCAGCGATGGACAGAACACCGGGGAGCTGTTTTTT. Amino acid sequence: CASSDGQNTGELFF.

This clonotype appeared a few times. The chain joins TRBV24-1 to TRBJ1-1; a possible D gene is TRBD1 (6 bases). V lost 3 bases and J lost 2, with 12 bases in between. CDR1 and CDR2 (germline): KGHDR, SFDVKD. The CDR3 extends over 15 amino acids. The CDR3 DNA is TGTGCCACCAGTGATACTACGACAGGTAACACTGAAGCTTTCTTT. It encodes CATSDTTTGNTEAFF.

The genes are TRBV24-1 and TRBJ1-2; 7 bases line up with TRBD1. V lost 2 bases to trimming and J lost 2 bases; unmatched junction nucleotides: 4. The CDR3 is 15 amino acids. The germline gives CDR1 KGHDR, CDR2 SFDVKD. The CDR3 nucleotides are TGTGCCACCAGTGATTCCGGGACAGCAAACTATGGCTACACCTTC. Its translation is CATSDSGTANYGYTF.

The chain is built from TRBV10-2 and TRBJ2-7; D possibly corresponds to TRBD2 (5 bases). CDR1 is WSHSY, CDR2 SAAADI, per germline. V was pared by 0 bases and J by 10 bases, with 16 bases between. The CDR3 extends over 14 amino acids. The CDR3 DNA reads as TGCGCCAGCAGTGAGTCGGGTTCTCAAGCGGCTCAGTACTTC. Translation gives CASSESGSQAAQYF.

This clonotype was counted at least ten times. The chain recombines TRBV20-1 with TRBJ1-5; D may be TRBD1 (6 bases). The germline gives CDR1 DFQATT, CDR2 SNEGSKA (reference sequence). The CDR3 has 12 residues. The V and J ends lost 6 bases and 4 bases respectively, with 10 bases between them. CDR3 coding DNA: TGCAGTGCCAGGGACACAAATCAGCCCCAGCATTTT. It is translated as CSARDTNQPQHF.

Concerning this clonotype itself: Since a much larger clone is just one base distant, this may be a read error. The chain carries TRBV27 and TRBJ1-2; D is uncertain. Trimming stripped 2 bases from V and 4 bases from J, with 11 bases between. CDR3 length equals 14 residues. CDR1 and CDR2 from the germline V gene are MNHEY and SMNVEV (reference sequence). The CDR3 protein is CASSLRRQVYGYTF. CDR3 coding DNA: TGTGCCAGCAGTTTACGGAGGCAAGTCTATGGCTACACCTTC.

The chain employs TRBV7-2 and TRBJ2-1; D is tentatively TRBD1 or TRBD2 (5 bases each). V was pared by 1 base and J by 6 bases, with 13 bases between. This CDR3 region has 15 residues. In germline, CDR1 is SGHTA, CDR2 FQGNSA. The CDR3 is CASSLGRDPRNEQFF. The CDR3 bases are TGTGCCAGCAGCTTAGGCAGGGACCCACGCAATGAGCAGTTCTTC.

The chain uses TRBV28 and TRBJ1-5, with D unclear. Trimming pared 1 base from V and 11 bases from J, leaving 15 bases between. The germline CDR1 and CDR2 sequences are MDHEN and SYDVKM. This CDR3 region has 14 residues. The CDR3 is CASSLYSSNRAQHF. CDR3 DNA: TGTGCCAGCAGTTTATACAGTAGCAATCGGGCCCAGCATTTT. Full variable domain (missing parts from reference TRBV28 and TRBJ1-5): DVKVTQSSRYLVKRTGEKVFLECVQDMDHENMFWYRQDPGLGLRLIYFSYDVKMKEKGDIPEGYSVSREKKERFSLILESASTNQTSMYLCASSLYSSNRAQHFGDGTRLSIL.

This clonotype was seen only a few times. The rearrangement joins TRBV7-2 to TRBJ2-1; D may be TRBD2 (5 bases). The germline V and J ends were trimmed by 3 bases and 2 bases, with 11 bases remaining between them. This CDR3 is 15 amino acids long. Per the germline V gene, CDR1 is SGHTA and CDR2 is FQGNSA. DNA for the CDR3: TGTGCCAGCAGCTTTGGGCGGGCAGCCTACAATGAGCAGTTCTTC. This encodes CASSFGRAAYNEQFF. The complete variable domain, with remaining parts taken from reference TRBV7-2 and TRBJ2-1, reads GAGVSQSPSNKVTEKGKDVELRCDPISGHTALYWYRQSLGQGLEFLIYFQGNSAPDKSGLPSDRFSAERTGGSVSTLTIQRTQQEDSAVYLCASSFGRAAYNEQFFGPGTRLTVL.

The rearrangement joins TRBV3-1 to TRBJ2-1; the match to TRBD2 covers 7 bases. J lost 8 bases, V lost 2 bases, and 9 bases had no gene match. CDR3 size: 15 residues. Germline CDR1 LGHDT, CDR2 YNNKEL (reference sequence). The CDR3 here is CASSQFLSGNDEQFF. DNA of the CDR3: TGTGCCAGCAGCCAATTCTTGAGCGGGAACGATGAGCAGTTCTTC.

The chain joins TRBV28 to TRBJ2-3, with D maybe TRBD2 (5 bases). Trimming removed 5 bases from V and 9 bases from J, with 18 bases in between. Germline V gene lookup returns CDR1 MDHEN and CDR2 SYDVKM. This CDR3 spans 14 amino acids. The CDR3 here is CASSPGLDPRTQYF. Written as DNA, the CDR3 is TGTGCCAGCAGTCCAGGACTGGACCCACGGACGCAGTATTTT.

This clonotype was observed at least ten times. The chain has TRBV28 and TRBJ1-2; D is unclear. The CDR3 is 13 amino acids. Trimming left V 3 bases short and J 4 bases short, with 9 bases between. CDR1 and CDR2 from the germline V gene are MDHEN and SYDVKM. The DNA of the CDR3 is TGTGCCAGCAGTTTTCGGGCTGGCTATGGCTACACCTTC. As protein: CASSFRAGYGYTF.

This chain uses TRBV7-9 with TRBJ1-1, with D hard to call. Trimming shortened V by 1 base and J by 5 bases, and 8 bases separated the two germline ends. The CDR3 is 13 amino acids. Per germline, CDR1 SEHNR and CDR2 FQNEAQ (reference sequence). DNA for the CDR3: TGTGCCAGCAGCTTAGAACCAGTAACTGAAGCTTTCTTT. It translates to CASSLEPVTEAFF.